This T cell receptor (beta chain) was sequenced in a study of OX40 agonist ivuxolimab in advanced cancers. Turning to the study itself: Cancers in dose escalation were hepatocellular, melanoma, renal cell and head and neck.

Overall study findings and caveats: More expanded clones were seen, on average, in CD8+ T cells than in CD4+.

Patients with a history of autoimmune disease or on systemic immunosuppression were excluded. The repertoire was sequenced with immunoSEQ multiplex PCR; TCRdb's copy has only in-frame clones and lacks some. There are fewer than 200,000 clones in the sample; roughly 94% occur only once, and around 0.33% lies in the top ten. This clone was seen only once. Its antigen is still unknown. This CDR3 comprises 14 residues. V dropped 0 bases and J dropped 13 bases, with 19 bases sitting between them. Germline V CDR1 and CDR2: SGHRS, YFSETQ. Material: CD4+ or CD8+ T cells sorted from blood, obtained in a trial of the OX40 agonist ivuxolimab. The receptor was derived from an adult with an advanced solid tumor such as melanoma, head and neck, liver or kidney cancer. The chain recombines TRBV5-1 with TRBJ2-5; a weak D match, TRBD1 (6 bases). The CDR3 nucleotides read TGCGCCAGCAGCTTGGCAGCAGGGACATCCCTTCGGTACTTC. It encodes CASSLAAGTSLRYF.